These T cell receptor beta chains were read from a single sample in a study of technical replicates of blood from a handful of donors. Sequencing used immunoSEQ multiplex PCR; TCRdb keeps in-frame clones, though not all of them. This sample has about 56,000 clones; nearly 95% occur once, and the top ten carry 3% to 3.5%. Sequences were obtained from PBMCs. Source of these receptors: a human donor in good health. Some clones in this sample may be carry-over from other donors' samples. Both conserved end residues are part of each CDR3. Fields, in order: D gene, clone size, V gene, J gene, CDR3 protein. The D gene is left open where the match is weak. Only part of the rows carry a size: once, few, many, or a class if the clone is expanded.

>-|once|TRBV4-1|TRBJ1-5
CASSQDLIRTRNQPQHF
>TRBD1|-|TRBV23-1|TRBJ2-7
CASTEQGGEQYF
>TRBD2|-|TRBV9|TRBJ2-1
CASSTSGGVYNEQFF
>TRBD2|-|TRBV7-2|TRBJ2-7
CASKLGLVAGVDEQYF
>TRBD1|-|TRBV13|TRBJ1-3
CASSNRRDSSGNTIYF
>TRBD1|-|TRBV5-4|TRBJ1-1
CASSLVEGGSEAFF
>TRBD1|-|TRBV27|TRBJ1-6
CASSSRQGPSSPLHF
>TRBD2|-|TRBV2|TRBJ2-5
CAISGGWGETQYF
>TRBD2|-|TRBV5-1|TRBJ2-7
CASRPSGGNYEQYF
>TRBD1|-|TRBV5-1|TRBJ1-6
CASSLAGTDNSPLHF
>-|-|TRBV25-1|TRBJ2-5
CATRARGETQYF
>TRBD1|-|TRBV9|TRBJ1-4
CASSAAGGMTNEKLFF
>-|-|TRBV6-5|TRBJ1-6
CASRPKVVYGALHF
>-|-|TRBV5-1|TRBJ2-3
CASSLGFGQFSTDTQYF
>-|-|TRBV4-3|TRBJ2-1
CASSQAGVESYNEQFF
>-|-|TRBV11-3|TRBJ2-3
CASSHRTADTQYF
>-|once|TRBV5-4|TRBJ1-2
CASSSTRDSRYGYTF
>TRBD1|-|TRBV14|TRBJ1-2
CASSQEPDRGGNYGYTF
>TRBD2|-|TRBV14|TRBJ2-5
CASSQGRTSGGNQETQYF
>-|-|TRBV6-1|TRBJ2-3
CASSEFLGTFGPQGTQYF
>-|-|TRBV5-1|TRBJ1-4
CASSSAGGYEKLFF
>-|-|TRBV5-1|TRBJ1-4
CASSLGGSTGYNEKLFF
>-|once|TRBV18|TRBJ1-2
CASSPSGGSANYGYTF
>-|-|TRBV29-1|TRBJ2-1
CSAPRGSQQQFF
>-|-|TRBV7-9|TRBJ1-1
CASSSRDIPGVAFF
>TRBD2|-|TRBV5-1|TRBJ2-7
CASSRSGRNSYEQYF
>TRBD2|few|TRBV11-2|TRBJ2-6
CASSPREGGANVLTF
>-|-|TRBV27|TRBJ2-6
CASSLRSWFSGANVLTF
>-|-|TRBV27|TRBJ1-4
CASSLYRDITTNEKLFF
>-|-|TRBV25-1|TRBJ2-5
CASSSQRRRDQETQYF
>TRBD2|-|TRBV4-2|TRBJ2-2
CASSQVAGGLTGELFF
>-|-|TRBV30|TRBJ2-5
CAWSVMGAYQYF
>TRBD1|few|TRBV30|TRBJ2-2
CAWRGQGADTGELFF
>TRBD2|-|TRBV7-3|TRBJ2-2
CASSPLAGVATGELFF
>TRBD1|-|TRBV4-3|TRBJ1-4
CASSHKGQTNEKLFF
>TRBD2|once|TRBV4-1|TRBJ2-3
CASSQDQTSSTRTDTQYF
>TRBD2|once|TRBV6-7|TRBJ2-7
CAHNGGRALDEQYF
>TRBD1|-|TRBV28|TRBJ1-6
CASSSTGLNSPLHF
>TRBD2|-|TRBV10-3|TRBJ2-4
CAINSGGSGIQYF
>-|-|TRBV18|TRBJ1-5
CASSPGDGGQPQHF
>-|-|TRBV5-6|TRBJ1-2
CASIDGGRTNGYTF
>TRBD2|-|TRBV7-6|TRBJ2-2
CASSPSSGRAGELFF